This entry describes one T cell receptor beta chain. This clonotype was found many times. Its cognate antigen has yet to be identified. The junction differs from germline at one of its ends, possibly a read error. From the cysteine up to the phenylalanine, the CDR3 has a length of 14 residues. Here the CDR3 DNA is all that survives: 42 bases in frame from base 1. Graves' hyperthyroidism was defined as stable when no progression to ophthalmopathy occurred over 18 months of follow-up. Hyperthyroidism patients were newly diagnosed, with disease duration under 2 months, and aged 18 to 65 years. Exclusion was applied to patients with uncontrolled infections, other autoimmune diseases, pregnancy or lactation. Diagnoses relied on clinical symptoms, serum thyroxine and TRAb, thyroid ultrasound and orbital computed tomography. PBMCs were separated from 10 ml of fresh peripheral blood using Ficoll-Paque density gradient centrifugation. Trizol reagent was used to extract total RNA, and RNA quality was then checked on an Agilent 2100 Bioanalyzer.

TCR beta CDR3 regions were amplified from RNA transcripts. A first-round RT-PCR of the TCR CDR3 used the HTBI primer set with the Qiagen OneStep RT-PCR kit. Libraries were constructed in a second round of multiplex PCR, after which size selection and purification were carried out. Sequencing of the libraries was done on an Illumina HiSeq2000 using paired-end 100 bp reads. Regarding the original processing steps: Raw data were processed with SOAPnuke, discarding reads with adapters, uncalled bases, mean Phred below 15, or no exact constant-primer or identifier match. High-quality paired reads were merged with COPE v1.2.5, and unique nucleotide sequences were defined as clonotypes. MiTCR v1.1 was used to align the clonotypes against IMGT TRBV, TRBD and TRBJ reference segments. Analysis was restricted to V-J combinations with a frequency above 0.0001, which covered just over 98% of repertoires. A TCS score was defined as the ratio of F50 (clonal expansion) to E x V (chaos), with BLOSUM62-based TCRdist applied between CDR3 peptides within each V-J. Welch's t-statistics and random forest reduced around 510 V-J features to roughly 13, which were used in a naive Bayes classifier (R e1071). TCRdb reanalyzed the raw reads on its own, using fastp at Q25 for trimming and MiXCR for clone calling, and kept in-frame beta chains. Every entry covers one CDR3 protein and lists the most common genes and DNA from its rows. Clone size and V and J calls follow TCRdb, not the original study. Within this sample are some 180,000 distinct CDR3 sequences, with 17% of them counted one time only. Jointly, the top ten make up roughly 55% of the sample.

This record belongs to a study of T cells in Graves' hyperthyroidism and ophthalmopathy (dated by TCRdb to between 2018 and 2020). The study in broad terms: Peripheral blood samples were taken at the time of initial diagnosis, prior to any treatment. Whether ophthalmopathy could be predicted prospectively was tested in an independent validation cohort made up of roughly 19 hyperthyroidism patients plus 17 patients who later progressed to ophthalmopathy. Once sampling was done, hyperthyroidism patients were given methimazole at a starting dose of 30 mg daily, whereas ophthalmopathy patients were given high-dose intravenous methylprednisolone. The roughly 90 discovery patients were divided at random into training and test sets in a 7:3 ratio. The paper describes TCR Vbeta CDR3 sequencing of around 130 peripheral blood samples, made up of 43 ophthalmopathy patients, roughly 80 hyperthyroidism patients and 17 progressor patients. In addition, the study compared T-cell repertoires in thyroid tissue and in blood from a handful of Graves' hyperthyroidism patients. To identify TCR V-J signatures that set the groups apart, the researchers used a discovery cohort of 100 patients, made up of roughly 45 with Graves' ophthalmopathy and around 58 with stable Graves' hyperthyroidism.

The research as a whole found: Blood samples also contained most of the expanded thyroid clonotypes (frequency above 0.001), which suggests that blood repertoires may reflect thyroid immune responses. A 13 V-J signature model separated ophthalmopathy from stable hyperthyroidism, with roughly 88% sensitivity and around 84% specificity in cross-validation and 80%/75% in testing. No statistical method was used to fix the sample size in advance, and group allocation was not hidden from the investigators. In validation, the model predicted progression to ophthalmopathy with approximately 70% sensitivity and roughly 75% specificity, a median of roughly seven months before onset.

The source is a woman in her forties or fifties with Graves' hyperthyroidism. The specimen was blood. In this chain, TRBV12-3 or TRBV12-4 is recombined with TRBJ1-5; the central 8 bases match TRBD1. At the DNA level, the sequence is TGTGCCAGCAGCTTAGGACAGGGAAGTTCGCCCCAGCATTTT. Its translation is CASSLGQGSSPQHF.